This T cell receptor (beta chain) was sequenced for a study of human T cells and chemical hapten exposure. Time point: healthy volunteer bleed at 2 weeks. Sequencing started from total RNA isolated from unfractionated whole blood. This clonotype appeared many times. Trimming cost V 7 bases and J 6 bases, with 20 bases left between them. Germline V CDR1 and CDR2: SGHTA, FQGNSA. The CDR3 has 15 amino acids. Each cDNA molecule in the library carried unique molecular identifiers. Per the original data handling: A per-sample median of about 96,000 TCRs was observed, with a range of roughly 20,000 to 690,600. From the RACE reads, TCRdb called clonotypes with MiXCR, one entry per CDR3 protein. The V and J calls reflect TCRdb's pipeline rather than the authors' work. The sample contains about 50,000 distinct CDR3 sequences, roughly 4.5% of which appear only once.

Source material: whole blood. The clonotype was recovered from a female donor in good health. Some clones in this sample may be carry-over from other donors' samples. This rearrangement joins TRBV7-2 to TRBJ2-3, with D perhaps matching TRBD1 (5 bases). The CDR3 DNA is TGTGCCAGCACGTTGACAGCAAGCTTTTACGATACGCAGTATTTT. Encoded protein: CASTLTASFYDTQYF.